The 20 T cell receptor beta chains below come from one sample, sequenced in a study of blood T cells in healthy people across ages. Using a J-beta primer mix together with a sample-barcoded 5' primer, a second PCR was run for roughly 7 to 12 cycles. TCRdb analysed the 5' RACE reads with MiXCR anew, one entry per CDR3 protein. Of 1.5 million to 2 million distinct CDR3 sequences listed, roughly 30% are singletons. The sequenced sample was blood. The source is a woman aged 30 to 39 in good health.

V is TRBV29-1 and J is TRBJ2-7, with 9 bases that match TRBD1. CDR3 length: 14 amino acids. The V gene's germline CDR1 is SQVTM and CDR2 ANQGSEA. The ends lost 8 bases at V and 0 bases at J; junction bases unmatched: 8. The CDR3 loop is CSTNPGQGSYEQYF. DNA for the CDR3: TGCAGCACCAATCCGGGACAGGGCTCCTACGAGCAGTACTTC.

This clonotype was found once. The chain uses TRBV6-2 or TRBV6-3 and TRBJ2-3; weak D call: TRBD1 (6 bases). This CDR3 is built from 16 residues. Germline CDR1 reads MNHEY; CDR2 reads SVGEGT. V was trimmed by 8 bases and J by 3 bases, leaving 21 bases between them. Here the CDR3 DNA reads TGTGCCAGCGGTTCCCCCCAGACAGGTTTAACAGATACGCAGTATTTT. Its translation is CASGSPQTGLTDTQYF.

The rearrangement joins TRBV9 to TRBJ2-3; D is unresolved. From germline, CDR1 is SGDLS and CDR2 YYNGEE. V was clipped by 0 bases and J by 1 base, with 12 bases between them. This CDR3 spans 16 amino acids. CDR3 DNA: TGTGCCAGCAGCGTAGGCAGCGCCTCCGGCACAGATACGCAGTATTTT. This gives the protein CASSVGSASGTDTQYF. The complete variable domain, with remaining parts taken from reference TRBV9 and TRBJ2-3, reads DSGVTQTPKHLITATGQRVTLRCSPRSGDLSVYWYQQSLDQGLQFLIQYYNGEERAKGNILERFSAQQFPDLHSELNLSSLELGDSALYFCASSVGSASGTDTQYFGPGTRLTVL.

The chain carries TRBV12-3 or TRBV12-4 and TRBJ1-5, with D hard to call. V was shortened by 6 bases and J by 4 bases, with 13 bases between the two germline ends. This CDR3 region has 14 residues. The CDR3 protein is CASRQTRLNQPQHF. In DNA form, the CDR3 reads TGTGCCAGCAGACAGACAAGGTTGAATCAGCCCCAGCATTTT.

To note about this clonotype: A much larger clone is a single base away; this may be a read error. CDR3 in DNA: TGTTCCAGCGGAGAGTGGGAGACCCAGTACTTC. Protein: CSSGEWETQYF. The rearrangement joins TRBV12-3 or TRBV12-4 to TRBJ2-5; perhaps TRBD2 as D (5 bases). CDR3 length: 11 residues.

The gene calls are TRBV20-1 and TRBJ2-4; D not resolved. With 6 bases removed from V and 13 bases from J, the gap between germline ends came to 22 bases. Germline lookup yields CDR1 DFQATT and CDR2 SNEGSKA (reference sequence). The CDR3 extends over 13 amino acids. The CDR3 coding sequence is TGCAGTGCCCCAAGTCCCCCATTCAATGAGCAGTACTTC. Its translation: CSAPSPPFNEQYF.

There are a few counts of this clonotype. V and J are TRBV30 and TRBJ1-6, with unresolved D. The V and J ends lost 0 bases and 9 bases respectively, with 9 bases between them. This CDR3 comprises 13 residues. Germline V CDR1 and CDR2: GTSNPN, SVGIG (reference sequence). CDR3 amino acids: CAWSVTGVSPLHF. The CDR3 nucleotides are TGTGCCTGGAGTGTTACCGGAGTTTCACCCCTCCACTTT.

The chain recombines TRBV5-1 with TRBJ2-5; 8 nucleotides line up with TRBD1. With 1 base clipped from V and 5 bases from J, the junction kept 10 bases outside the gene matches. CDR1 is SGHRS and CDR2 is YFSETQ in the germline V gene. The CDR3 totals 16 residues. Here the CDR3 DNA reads TGCGCCAGCAGCTTGTGGCAGGGGGCCTCCGGGGAGACCCAGTACTTC. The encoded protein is CASSLWQGASGETQYF.

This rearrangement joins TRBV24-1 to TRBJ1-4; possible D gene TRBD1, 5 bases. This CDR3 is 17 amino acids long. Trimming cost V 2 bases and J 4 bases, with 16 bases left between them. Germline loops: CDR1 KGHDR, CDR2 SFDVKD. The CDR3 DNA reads TGTGCCACCAGTGATTCCAACTCAGGGAGTTATAATGAAAAACTGTTTTTT. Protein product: CATSDSNSGSYNEKLFF.

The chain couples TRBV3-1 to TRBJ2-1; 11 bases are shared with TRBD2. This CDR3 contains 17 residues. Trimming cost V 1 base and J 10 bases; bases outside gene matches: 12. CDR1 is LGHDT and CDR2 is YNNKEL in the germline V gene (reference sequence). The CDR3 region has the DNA TGTGCCAGCAGCCAAGTGCCTACTAGCGGGAGATCGAGGGAGCAGTTCTTC. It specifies CASSQVPTSGRSREQFF.

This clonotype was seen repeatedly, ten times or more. CDR3 sequence (DNA): TGCGCCAGCAGCGGATCGCCCGGGACAGATCTTGTCTATGGCTACACCTTC. It yields the protein CASSGSPGTDLVYGYTF. The chain couples TRBV5-1 to TRBJ1-2; 7 positions match TRBD1. Germline V lookup: CDR1 SGHRS, CDR2 YFSETQ. CDR3 length: 17 amino acids. Trimming took 4 bases from V and 4 from J; bases not matched to a gene: 16.

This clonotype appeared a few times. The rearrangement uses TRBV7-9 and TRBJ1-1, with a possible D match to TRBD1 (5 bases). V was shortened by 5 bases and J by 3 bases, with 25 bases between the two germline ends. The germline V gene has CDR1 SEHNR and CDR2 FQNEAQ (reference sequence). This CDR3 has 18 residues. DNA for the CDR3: TGTGCCAGCAGCATTAGCCGGTGGGGCAGGGAAATGGACACTGAAGCTTTCTTT. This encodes CASSISRWGREMDTEAFF.

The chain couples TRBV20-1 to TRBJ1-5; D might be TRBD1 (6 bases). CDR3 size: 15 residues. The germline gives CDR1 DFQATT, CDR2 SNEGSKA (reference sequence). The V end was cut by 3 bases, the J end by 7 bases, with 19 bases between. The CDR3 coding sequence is TGCAGTGCTAGTCCCGGAGGGGGGGTCGGGCAGCCCCAGCATTTT. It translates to CSASPGGGVGQPQHF.

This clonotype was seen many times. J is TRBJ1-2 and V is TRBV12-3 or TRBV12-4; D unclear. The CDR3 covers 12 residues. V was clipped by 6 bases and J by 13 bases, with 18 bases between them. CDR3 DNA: TGTGCCAGCAGCCATGAACCTAGGCGACCCACCTTC. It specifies CASSHEPRRPTF.

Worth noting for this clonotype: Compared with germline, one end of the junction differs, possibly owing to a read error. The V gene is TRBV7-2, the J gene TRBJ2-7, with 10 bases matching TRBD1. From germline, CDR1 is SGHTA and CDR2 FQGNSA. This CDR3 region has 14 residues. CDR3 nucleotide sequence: TGTGCCAACAGCCCCTGGACAGGGGGCTACGAGCAGTACTTC. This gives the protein CANSPWTGGYEQYF.

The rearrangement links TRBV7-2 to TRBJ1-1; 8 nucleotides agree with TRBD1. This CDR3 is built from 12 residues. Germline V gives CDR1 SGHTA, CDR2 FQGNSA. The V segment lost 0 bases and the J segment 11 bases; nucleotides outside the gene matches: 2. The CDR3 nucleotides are TGTGCCAGCAGCTTAGCGACAGGGGACGCTTTCTTT. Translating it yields CASSLATGDAFF.

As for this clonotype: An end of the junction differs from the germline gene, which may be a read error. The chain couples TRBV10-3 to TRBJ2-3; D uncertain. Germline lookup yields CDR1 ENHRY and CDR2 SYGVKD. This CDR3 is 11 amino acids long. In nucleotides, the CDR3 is TGTGTCATCAGTGGTGGAGATACGCAGTATTTT. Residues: CVISGGDTQYF.

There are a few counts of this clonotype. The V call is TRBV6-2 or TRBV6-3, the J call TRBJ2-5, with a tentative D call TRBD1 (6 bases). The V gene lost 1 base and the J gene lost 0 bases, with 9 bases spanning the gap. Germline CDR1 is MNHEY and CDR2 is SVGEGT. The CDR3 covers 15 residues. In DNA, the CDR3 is TGTGCCAGCAGTTACTTGAGGGACAACCAAGAGACCCAGTACTTC. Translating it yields CASSYLRDNQETQYF.

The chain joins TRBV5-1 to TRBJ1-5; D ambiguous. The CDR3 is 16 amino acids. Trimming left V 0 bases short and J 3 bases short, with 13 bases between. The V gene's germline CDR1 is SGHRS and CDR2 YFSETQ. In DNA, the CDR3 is TGCGCCAGCAGCTTGGACCCTACAGAGAACAATCAGCCCCAGCATTTT. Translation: CASSLDPTENNQPQHF. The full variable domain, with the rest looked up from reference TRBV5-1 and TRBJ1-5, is KAGVTQTPRYLIKTRGQQVTLSCSPISGHRSVSWYQQTPGQGLQFLFEYFSETQRNKGNFPGRFSGRQFSNSRSEMNVSTLELGDSALYLCASSLDPTENNQPQHFGDGTRLSIL.

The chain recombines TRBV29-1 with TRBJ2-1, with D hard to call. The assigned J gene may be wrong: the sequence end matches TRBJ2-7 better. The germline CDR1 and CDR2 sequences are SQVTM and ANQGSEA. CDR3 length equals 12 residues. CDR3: CSVEGGNNEQYF. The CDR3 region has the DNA TGCAGCGTTGAAGGCGGTAACAATGAGCAGTACTTC.